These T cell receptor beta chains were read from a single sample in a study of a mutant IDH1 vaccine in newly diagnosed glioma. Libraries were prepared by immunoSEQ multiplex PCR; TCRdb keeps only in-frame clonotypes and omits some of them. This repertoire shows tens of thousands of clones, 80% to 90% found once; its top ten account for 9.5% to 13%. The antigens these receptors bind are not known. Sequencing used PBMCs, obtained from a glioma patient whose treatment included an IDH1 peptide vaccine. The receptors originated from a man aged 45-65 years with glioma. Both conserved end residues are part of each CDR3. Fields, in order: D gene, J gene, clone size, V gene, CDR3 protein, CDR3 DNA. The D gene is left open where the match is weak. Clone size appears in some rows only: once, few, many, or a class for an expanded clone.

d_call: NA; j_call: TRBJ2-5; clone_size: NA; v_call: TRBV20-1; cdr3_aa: CSAWSAETQYF; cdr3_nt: TGCAGTGCGTGGTCGGCGGAGACCCAGTACTTC
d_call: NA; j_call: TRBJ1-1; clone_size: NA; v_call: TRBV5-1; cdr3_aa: CASSEGQQEAFF; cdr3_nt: TGCGCCAGCAGCGAGGGGCAGCAAGAAGCTTTCTTT
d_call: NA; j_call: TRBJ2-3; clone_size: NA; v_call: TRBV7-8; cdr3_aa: CASSFTGDTQYF; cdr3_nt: TGTGCCAGCAGCTTTACAGGGGATACGCAGTATTTT
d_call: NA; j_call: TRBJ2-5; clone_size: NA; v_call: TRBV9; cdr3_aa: CASSVGTLQETQYF; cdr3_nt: TGTGCCAGCAGCGTAGGGACCTTACAAGAGACCCAGTACTTC
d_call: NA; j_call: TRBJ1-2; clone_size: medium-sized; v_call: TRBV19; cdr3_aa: CASSPRTASYTF; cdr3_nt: TGTGCCAGTAGTCCACGGACCGCGAGCTACACCTTC
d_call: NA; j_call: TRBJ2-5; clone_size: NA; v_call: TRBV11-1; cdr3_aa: CASSSTRGDQETQYF; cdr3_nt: TGTGCCAGCAGCTCGACTAGGGGGGATCAAGAGACCCAGTACTTC
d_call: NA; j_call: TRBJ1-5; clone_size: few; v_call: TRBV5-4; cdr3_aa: CASSNSGGNQPQHF; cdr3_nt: TGTGCCAGCAGCAACTCCGGTGGCAATCAGCCCCAGCATTTT
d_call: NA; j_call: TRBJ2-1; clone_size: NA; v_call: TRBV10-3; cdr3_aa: CAISPGTNEQFF; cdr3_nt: TGTGCCATCAGTCCGGGAACAAATGAGCAGTTCTTC
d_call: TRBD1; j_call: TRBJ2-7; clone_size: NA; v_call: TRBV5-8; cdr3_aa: CASTPSPDRAYEQYF; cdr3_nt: TGTGCCAGCACCCCATCTCCGGACAGGGCCTACGAGCAGTACTTC
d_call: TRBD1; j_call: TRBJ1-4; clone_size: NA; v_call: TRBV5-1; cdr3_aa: CASSAGQINEKLFF; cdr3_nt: TGCGCCAGCAGCGCGGGACAGATTAATGAAAAACTGTTTTTT
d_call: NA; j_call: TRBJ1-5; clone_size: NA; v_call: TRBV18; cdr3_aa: CASSPGRGQPQHF; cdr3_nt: TGTGCCAGCTCACCCGGCCGAGGTCAGCCCCAGCATTTT
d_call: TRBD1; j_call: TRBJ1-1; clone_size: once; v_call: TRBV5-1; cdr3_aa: CASSLDRGAPNTEAFF; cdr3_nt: TGCGCCAGCAGCTTAGACAGGGGGGCCCCGAACACTGAAGCTTTCTTT
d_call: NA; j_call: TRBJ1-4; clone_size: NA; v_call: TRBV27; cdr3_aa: CASRGIGQGEKLFF; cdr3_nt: TGTGCCAGCAGAGGGATTGGCCAGGGGGAAAAACTGTTTTTT
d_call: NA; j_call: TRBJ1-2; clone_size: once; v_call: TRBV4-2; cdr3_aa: CASSQLSGGKGYTF; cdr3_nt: TGTGCCAGCAGCCAATTATCTGGGGGCAAGGGCTACACCTTC
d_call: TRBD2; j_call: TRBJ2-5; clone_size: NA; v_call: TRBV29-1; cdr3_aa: CSVLSGRGETQYF; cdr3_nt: TGCAGCGTACTTAGCGGGAGGGGGGAGACCCAGTACTTC
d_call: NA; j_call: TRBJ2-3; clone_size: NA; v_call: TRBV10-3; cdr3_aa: CAIRDSSTDTQYF; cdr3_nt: TGTGCCATACGGGACTCTAGCACAGATACGCAGTATTTT
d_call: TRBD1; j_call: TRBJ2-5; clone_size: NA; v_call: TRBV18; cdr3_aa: CASSPGTGGIYQETQYF; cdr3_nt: TGTGCCAGCTCTCCCGGGACAGGCGGGATTTACCAAGAGACCCAGTACTTC
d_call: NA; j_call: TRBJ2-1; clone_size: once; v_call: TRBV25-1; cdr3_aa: CASSPGIGHNEQFF; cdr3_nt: TGTGCCAGCAGCCCGGGAATCGGCCACAATGAGCAGTTCTTC
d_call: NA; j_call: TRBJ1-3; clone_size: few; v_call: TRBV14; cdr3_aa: CASSLRGLRGNTIYF; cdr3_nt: TGTGCCAGCAGCCTTCGGGGGCTCCGGGGAAACACCATATATTTT
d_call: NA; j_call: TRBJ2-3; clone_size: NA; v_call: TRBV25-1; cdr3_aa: CASSEWARDTDTQYF; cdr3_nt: TGTGCCAGCAGTGAATGGGCTCGGGACACAGATACGCAGTATTTT
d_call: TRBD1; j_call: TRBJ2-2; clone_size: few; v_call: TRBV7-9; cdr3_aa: CASSLETGVAGELFF; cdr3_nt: TGTGCCAGCAGCTTAGAAACAGGGGTAGCCGGGGAGCTGTTTTTT
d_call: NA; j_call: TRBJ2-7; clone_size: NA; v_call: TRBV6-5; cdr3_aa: CASSREGNEQYF; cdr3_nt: TGTGCCAGCAGCCGAGAGGGGAACGAGCAGTACTTC
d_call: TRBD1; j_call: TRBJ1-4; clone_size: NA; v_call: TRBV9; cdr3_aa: CASSPRQGAGEKLFF; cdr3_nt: TGTGCCAGCAGCCCCCGACAGGGGGCGGGTGAAAAACTGTTTTTT
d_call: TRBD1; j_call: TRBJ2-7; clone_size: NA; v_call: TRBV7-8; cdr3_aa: CASRGDRGSSPSFYEQYF; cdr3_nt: TGTGCCAGCAGGGGGGACAGGGGGAGCTCCCCCTCGTTCTACGAGCAGTACTTC
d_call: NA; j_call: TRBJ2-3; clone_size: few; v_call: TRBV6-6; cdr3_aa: CASSYSRQGRTDTQYF; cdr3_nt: TGTGCCAGCAGTTACTCTAGGCAGGGTCGCACAGATACGCAGTATTTT
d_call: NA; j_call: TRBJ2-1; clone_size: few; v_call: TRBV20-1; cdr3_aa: CSAKQGERQFF; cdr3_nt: TGCAGTGCTAAACAGGGAGAACGGCAGTTCTTC
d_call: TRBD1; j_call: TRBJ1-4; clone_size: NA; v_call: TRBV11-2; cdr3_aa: CASSYDRGDEKLFF; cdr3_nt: TGTGCCAGCAGCTACGACAGGGGGGATGAAAAACTGTTTTTT
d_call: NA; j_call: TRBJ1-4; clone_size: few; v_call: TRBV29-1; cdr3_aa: CSGLGASNEKLFF; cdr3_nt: TGCAGCGGCCTGGGGGCTTCTAATGAAAAACTGTTTTTT
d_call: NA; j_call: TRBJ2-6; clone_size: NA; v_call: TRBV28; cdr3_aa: CASSLAGGLISGANVLTF; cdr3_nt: TGTGCCAGCAGTCTCGCAGGGGGACTGATCTCTGGGGCCAACGTCCTGACTTTC
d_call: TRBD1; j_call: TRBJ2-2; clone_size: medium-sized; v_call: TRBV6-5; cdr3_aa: CASSSGTGHTGELFF; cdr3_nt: TGTGCCAGCAGCTCCGGGACAGGTCACACCGGGGAGCTGTTTTTT
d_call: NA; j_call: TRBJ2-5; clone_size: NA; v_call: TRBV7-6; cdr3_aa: CASSLGHPETQYF; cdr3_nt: TGTGCCAGCAGCTTAGGTCACCCGGAGACCCAGTACTTC